Listed here are 29 T cell receptor beta chains from one sample, sequenced in a study of T-cell reconstitution after alpha-beta-depleted transplantation in children (dated by TCRdb to the mid-2010s). Library preparation was by PCR. The listed sequencing device is Illumina HiSeq 2500. Molecular barcoding was employed in the preparation of TCR libraries, with unique molecular identifiers being used to normalize TCRbeta repertoire quantification. The raw public reads went through TCRdb reprocessing: fastp at Q25, MiXCR clone calling, in-frame beta chains kept. Rows with a matching CDR3 protein are joined into one entry that keeps the most common DNA and genes. The sample table lists 130,000 to 150,000 distinct CDR3 sequences, 8% to 10% of them with a count of one. Of the sample, around 18% is held by the ten largest clones. Reading the label with the study, this specimen's treatment or condition is: allogeneic hematopoietic cell transplantation with graft depleted of TCRalphabeta T cells and CD19 B cells.

The source material was PBMCs, mostly from graft donor cells, sampled 180 days after TCRalphabeta/CD19-depleted stem cell transplant. Receptors were obtained from a female patient younger than 10 who had a stem cell transplant for congenital amegakaryocytic thrombocytopenia, so the T cells may come from the graft donor.

The sample holds many counts of this clonotype. The chain combines TRBV6-2 or TRBV6-3 with TRBJ2-2; a possible D gene is TRBD2 (6 bases). Germline-derived CDR1 and CDR2 are MNHEY and SVGEGT. V was cut by 7 bases and J by 2 bases, with 14 bases left in between. The CDR3 spans 15 residues. CDR3 nucleotides: TGTGCCAGCAAGACTTGGGGGGTAAACACCGGGGAGCTGTTTTTT. Its protein is CASKTWGVNTGELFF.

This clonotype was counted ten times or more. The chain has TRBV4-1 and TRBJ1-1; D is unclear. This CDR3 has 15 residues. Germline CDR1 and CDR2: MGHRA and YSYEKL. Trimming removed 1 base at V and 1 base at J, with 10 bases between. The chain's CDR3 is CASSQVAGSNTEAFF. The CDR3 DNA sequence: TGCGCCAGCAGCCAAGTGGCAGGATCGAACACTGAAGCTTTCTTT.

There are many counts of this clonotype. This chain joins TRBV28 and TRBJ1-4; D call uncertain. Germline CDR1 is MDHEN and CDR2 is SYDVKM. V was trimmed by 1 base and J by 2 bases, leaving 17 bases between them. The CDR3 spans 18 residues. For the CDR3, the DNA is TGTGCCAGCAGTTTATCATTGACGGAGAGGGCGACTAATGAAAAACTGTTTTTT. Residues: CASSLSLTERATNEKLFF.

A remark on this clonotype: This sequence may be a read error, since a much larger clone differs from it by one base. The chain joins TRBV4-1 to TRBJ1-1, with a weak D call TRBD1 (6 bases). Trimming left V 10 bases short and J 0 bases short, with 24 bases between. The CDR3 length is 17 residues. Germline V lookup: CDR1 MGHRA, CDR2 YSYEKL. CDR3 protein: CATREQGKGGMNTEAFF. The CDR3 nucleotides are TGCGCCACCAGAGAGCAGGGGAAGGGAGGGATGAACACTGAAGCTTTCTTT.

This chain uses TRBV6-1 with TRBJ1-4; D gene unclear. The CDR3 is 14 residues long. Trimming left V 6 bases short and J 4 bases short, with 12 bases between. The germline V gene has CDR1 MNHNS and CDR2 SASEGT. DNA for the CDR3: TGTGCCAGCAGGGAGAGAGTCAATAATGAAAAACTGTTTTTT. It translates to CASRERVNNEKLFF.

The chain carries TRBV27 and TRBJ2-3; a weak D match, TRBD2 (6 bases). There are 15 residues in the CDR3. Germline values: CDR1 MNHEY, CDR2 SMNVEV (reference sequence). Trimming took off 5 bases at V and 1 base at J, with 13 bases between the two ends. The CDR3 DNA is TGTGCCAGCAGTCGCCGGACTACCGGCACAGATACGCAGTATTTT. This translates into CASSRRTTGTDTQYF.

This clonotype was seen at least ten times. The chain carries TRBV5-4 and TRBJ2-5; 13 bases map to TRBD2. CDR3 length: 16 amino acids. Per germline, CDR1 SGHNT and CDR2 YYREEE (reference sequence). With V trimmed by 4 bases and J by 5 bases, 8 bases remained unmatched. The CDR3 spells CASSRKGLAGTETQYF. In DNA, the CDR3 is TGTGCCAGCAGCCGCAAGGGACTAGCGGGGACGGAGACCCAGTACTTC.

This clonotype occurred many times. V gene TRBV24-1 combines with J gene TRBJ2-3; D may be TRBD2 (6 bases). This CDR3 comprises 16 residues. Germline V CDR1 and CDR2: KGHDR, SFDVKD. V was trimmed by 4 bases and J by 2 bases, leaving 15 bases between them. The CDR3 bases are TGTGCCACCAGTGAGGGCGCCGGGGGATACACAGATACGCAGTATTTT. This codes for CATSEGAGGYTDTQYF.

This clonotype was picked up many times. The J gene is TRBJ1-4, the V gene TRBV20-1, with D possibly matching TRBD1 (6 bases). The length of the CDR3 is 13 residues. Germline CDR1 reads DFQATT; CDR2 reads SNEGSKA (reference sequence). Trimming left V 0 bases short and J 8 bases short, with 10 bases between. DNA for the CDR3: TGCAGTGCTAGAGATCCTAGGGGGGAAAAACTGTTTTTT. Translation gives CSARDPRGEKLFF.

As to this clonotype: A junction boundary mismatches the germline segment, possibly from a read error. CDR3 in amino acids: CALSESRARGINEQFF. The CDR3 DNA follows: TGTGCCCTCAGTGAGTCCCGGGCCCGAGGCATCAATGAGCAGTTCTTC. The chain uses TRBV10-3 and TRBJ2-1, with D unresolved. Germline assignment: CDR1 ENHRY and CDR2 SYGVKD. CDR3 length: 16 amino acids.

This clonotype was recorded many times. The V call is TRBV2, the J call TRBJ1-4; 8 positions agree with TRBD1. The J segment lost 5 bases and the V segment lost 6 bases, leaving 5 bases of the junction unmatched. The CDR3 is 14 amino acids. Germline V gives CDR1 SNHLY, CDR2 FYNNEI. The CDR3 nucleotides are TGTGCCAGCAGCTCCGGGACAGGCAATGAAAAACTGTTTTTT. Its translation is CASSSGTGNEKLFF.

This clonotype was seen a few times. The V and J genes are TRBV12-3 or TRBV12-4 and TRBJ1-1; D possibly corresponds to TRBD1 (6 bases). CDR3 length equals 13 residues. Trimming stripped 6 bases from V and 6 bases from J, with 14 bases between. CDR3 DNA sequence: TGTGCCAGCAGAGGAGAGGGGGAATCTGAAGCTTTCTTT. Its protein is CASRGEGESEAFF.

Many counts were recorded for this clonotype. The V and J genes are TRBV5-1 and TRBJ2-7, with TRBD2 matching over 10 bases. Per the germline V gene, CDR1 is SGHRS and CDR2 is YFSETQ. This CDR3 has 13 residues. V lost 0 bases and J lost 6; bases outside the gene matches: 0. This chain's CDR3 is CASSLGLAGEQYF. CDR3 sequence (DNA): TGCGCCAGCAGCTTGGGACTAGCGGGCGAGCAGTACTTC.

This clonotype occurred many times. The chain recombines TRBV28 with TRBJ2-1; 7 positions agree with TRBD2. Per germline, CDR1 MDHEN and CDR2 SYDVKM. The CDR3 is 13 amino acids. Losses at the gene ends were 10 bases for V and 10 bases for J; bases not matched to a gene: 13. The CDR3: CATRDYQRGEQFF. The CDR3 DNA follows: TGTGCCACCCGGGACTACCAGCGGGGCGAGCAGTTCTTC.

This clonotype was seen repeatedly, ten times or more. The gene calls are TRBV5-1 and TRBJ2-1, with D perhaps TRBD2 (5 bases). Between the trimmed V and J ends, which lost 1 base and 8 bases, there was a span of 16 bases. This CDR3 has 15 residues. Germline lookup yields CDR1 SGHRS and CDR2 YFSETQ. The CDR3, as DNA: TGCGCCAGCAGCTTGTCTCGTGGGAGTCCCGATGAGCAGTTCTTC. It is translated as CASSLSRGSPDEQFF.

This clonotype was counted only a few times. This chain joins TRBV28 and TRBJ1-2; 8 bases align to TRBD1. Germline V gene data show CDR1 as MDHEN and CDR2 as SYDVKM. The CDR3 runs 15 residues. After removal of 6 bases from V and 6 bases from J, the junction contained 12 bases not matched to a gene. CDR3 in DNA: TGTGCCAGCAGCCCAGTCCCAGGGGGCGGGGATGGCTACACCTTC. Amino acid sequence: CASSPVPGGGDGYTF.

At least ten counts were recorded for this clonotype. The chain is built from TRBV20-1 and TRBJ2-1; TRBD2 matches at 7 bases. Trimming at V came to 8 bases and at J to 7 bases, leaving 17 bases not matched to a gene. CDR3 length equals 15 residues. The germline gives CDR1 DFQATT, CDR2 SNEGSKA (reference sequence). In DNA, the CDR3 is TGCAGTTTTTCAGTCTTGGGGGAGGGCCCGAATGAGCAGTTCTTC. It encodes CSFSVLGEGPNEQFF.

This clonotype was recorded at least ten times. The chain carries TRBV12-3 or TRBV12-4 and TRBJ2-1, with 7 bases lining up with TRBD1. This CDR3 comprises 17 residues. Trimming removed 3 bases from V and 2 bases from J; junction bases left unmatched: 10. The CDR3 nucleotides are TGTGCCAGCAGTTTGTACTCAGGGGGTTTAACCTACAATGAGCAGTTCTTC. As protein: CASSLYSGGLTYNEQFF.

A remark on this clonotype: Since a much larger clone is just one base distant, this may be a read error. This sequence joins TRBV7-2 and TRBJ2-5; D is unclear. There are 14 residues in the CDR3. Germline assignment: CDR1 SGHTA and CDR2 FQGNSA. Trimming removed 5 bases from V and 3 bases from J, with 13 bases in between. CDR3 residues: CASSPRIPKETQYF. CDR3 coding DNA: TGTGCCAGCAGCCCACGGATTCCTAAAGAGACCCAGTACTTC.

The rearrangement links TRBV12-3 or TRBV12-4 to TRBJ2-2; D ambiguous. The CDR3 is 10 amino acids. V dropped 8 bases and J dropped 4 bases, with 2 bases sitting between them. Here the CDR3 reads CASGTGELFF. The CDR3 coding sequence is TGTGCCAGCGGCACCGGGGAGCTGTTTTTT.

This clonotype is classed as medium-sized. The V gene is TRBV30, the J gene TRBJ2-1; 10 bases map to TRBD1. V gave up 2 bases and J gave up 4 bases; unmatched junction bases: 2. Looked up from germline, CDR1 is GTSNPN and CDR2 is SVGIG (reference sequence). The CDR3 has 14 residues. The DNA of the CDR3 is TGTGCCTGGAGTTGGGACAGGGGATACAATGAGCAGTTCTTC. It encodes CAWSWDRGYNEQFF.

This clonotype was found many times. V usage is TRBV7-9 and J usage is TRBJ1-3, with unresolved D. Germline CDR1 SEHNR, CDR2 FQNEAQ (reference sequence). This CDR3 is 13 amino acids long. V was cut by 5 bases and J by 4 bases, with 9 bases left in between. The CDR3 loop reads CASSKGMGNTIYF. The CDR3 DNA reads TGTGCCAGCAGCAAGGGTATGGGAAACACCATATATTTT.

With respect to this clonotype: This clone may be a read error of a much larger clone one base away. This chain connects TRBV29-1 to TRBJ2-1; D may correspond to TRBD1 or TRBD2 (5 bases each). V lost 4 bases to trimming and J lost 2 bases, with 9 bases between them. The CDR3 runs to 13 residues. CDR1 and CDR2 (germline): SQVTM, ANQGSEA. Here the CDR3 reads CSVGRGPYNEQFF. The CDR3 DNA follows: TGCAGCGTTGGTCGGGGCCCCTACAATGAGCAGTTCTTC.

The J gene is TRBJ2-5, the V gene TRBV11-1; the D is unclear. CDR3 length: 15 residues. Germline lookup yields CDR1 SGHAT and CDR2 FQDESV (reference sequence). V was pared by 3 bases and J by 0 bases, with 11 bases between. This CDR3 reads CASSFDSLYQETQYF. As DNA, the CDR3 is TGTGCCAGCAGCTTTGACTCATTGTACCAAGAGACCCAGTACTTC.

This clonotype was seen ten or more times. V is TRBV6-1 and J is TRBJ1-5, with D possibly matching TRBD1 (5 bases). Germline CDR1 is MNHNS and CDR2 is SASEGT. Trimming removed 5 bases at V and 6 bases at J, with 14 bases between. CDR3 size: 14 residues. The DNA for the CDR3 is TGTGCCAGCAGTAAAGGCAGGGCGGGTCAGCCCCAGCATTTT. It is translated as CASSKGRAGQPQHF.

This clonotype was seen a handful of times. The chain couples TRBV28 to TRBJ1-1, with D unresolved. The CDR3 length is 13 residues. V was cut by 2 bases and J by 3 bases, with 7 bases left in between. Germline V gene sequence: CDR1 MDHEN, CDR2 SYDVKM. CDR3 residues: CASSLRVDTEAFF. CDR3 nucleotides: TGTGCCAGCAGTTTACGGGTGGACACTGAAGCTTTCTTT.

Comment on this clonotype: This may be a read error: a much more frequent sequence differs by one nucleotide. V and J are TRBV20-1 and TRBJ1-5, with 9 bases aligning to TRBD1. V shed 4 bases, J shed 7 bases, and the junction held 5 bases outside the gene matches. The CDR3 has 13 residues. Germline V gene lookup returns CDR1 DFQATT and CDR2 SNEGSKA (reference sequence). CDR3 DNA sequence: TGCAGTGCTAACGGGACAGGGCACCAGCCCCAGCATTTT. This gives the protein CSANGTGHQPQHF.

This clonotype was counted between two and nine times. The J gene is TRBJ2-1, the V gene TRBV5-1, with 8 bases fitting TRBD2. V dropped 4 bases and J dropped 0; count of bases not matched to a gene: 9. Germline V gives CDR1 SGHRS, CDR2 YFSETQ. The length of the CDR3 is 17 residues. The CDR3 sequence is CASSTPLAGPSYNEQFF. The CDR3 coding sequence is TGCGCCAGCAGCACCCCCCTAGCGGGCCCCTCCTACAATGAGCAGTTCTTC.

This clonotype was seen at least ten times. This chain's CDR3 is CSAPDYYEQYF. The CDR3 bases are TGCAGTGCCCCGGACTACTACGAGCAGTACTTC. The chain recombines TRBV20-1 with TRBJ2-7, with D possibly matching TRBD2 (6 bases). Between the trimmed V and J ends, which lost 6 bases and 3 bases, there was a span of 9 bases. The CDR3 extends over 11 amino acids. Germline V gene lookup returns CDR1 DFQATT and CDR2 SNEGSKA (reference sequence).